The clone carrying this TCR beta chain was counted ten times or more. Its antigen is not identified. V was clipped by 4 bases and J by 0 bases, with 16 bases between them. CDR1 is SGHTA and CDR2 is FQGNSA in the germline V gene. The CDR3 runs 17 residues. These data are taken from a study of T cells after yellow fever vaccination. Production of TCR cDNA was by 5'RACE template switching, which also added a universal primer site and UMIs. TCRdb used MiXCR to reprocess the 5' RACE reads, holding one entry per CDR3 protein. The sample yields about 310,000 distinct CDR3 sequences, around 3.9% seen once. Study-level results: Researchers report a weaker secondary response that nonetheless peaked faster, day 5 versus 15.

This clonotype was obtained from a young man who received the YFV17D yellow fever vaccine. This specimen was PBMCs, taken on the day of the yellow fever booster vaccination. This chain links TRBV7-2 with TRBJ1-5; D might be TRBD1 (5 bases). This CDR3 reads CASSSTLTGYSNQPQHF. The CDR3, as DNA: TGTGCCAGCAGCTCCACCTTAACAGGATATAGCAATCAGCCCCAGCATTTT.